This T cell receptor (beta chain) appears in the sequencing data of a study of blood T cell repertoires in COVID-19. Overall study: Specimens from acute and convalescent COVID-19 originated in the United States, Italy and Spain. T cells, B-cell-depleted T cells, or PBMCs provided the cDNA or gDNA that served as material.

Germline V CDR1 and CDR2: KGHSH, LQKENI. The CDR3 covers 15 residues. V was pared by 4 bases and J by 3 bases, with 9 bases of the junction left unmatched. In the original workflow: Amplification of reference gene primers was used by the study to estimate nucleated cell counts. This table comes from immunoSEQ multiplex PCR, and its TCRdb copy is limited to in-frame clones, with some not included. From that table come the V and J calls and clone size; the DNA was used to work out D and trimming. This sample has about 200,000 clones; about 88% occur once, and the top ten carry 5% to 8%. The gene calls are TRBV18 and TRBJ2-7; 7 bases match TRBD1. This TCR derives from a woman between 40 and 50 years old who had recovered from COVID-19. The sequenced sample consisted of peripheral blood. The CDR3 nucleotides read TGTGCCAGCTCACAGGGACAGACTTCGAACTACGAGCAGTACTTC. Protein: CASSQGQTSNYEQYF.